This section outlines one TCR beta chain sequence together with its context. Its antigen is not known. The V and J ends lost 1 base and 13 bases respectively, with 26 bases between them. The CDR3 is 17 amino acids. Germline CDR1 is SGHTA and CDR2 is FQGNSA. Combining a sample-barcoded 5' primer with a J-beta primer mix, a second PCR ran for roughly 7 to 12 cycles. TCRdb processed the 5' RACE reads anew with MiXCR; each CDR3 protein has one entry. The sample consists of approximately 2,000,000 distinct CDR3 sequences, approximately 39% of them appearing once. These data belong to a study of blood T cells in healthy people across ages. Study findings and constraints: Using unsorted PBMCs precluded a conclusive naive versus antigen-experienced comparison.

Specimen: blood. The rearrangement links TRBV7-2 to TRBJ2-4; possibly TRBD2 for D (8 bases). This TCR was recovered from a human donor in good health. For the CDR3, the DNA is TGTGCCAGCAGCTTAGAGCGGGGGACAGAGTCCTACAATGAGCAGTACTTC. It translates to CASSLERGTESYNEQYF.